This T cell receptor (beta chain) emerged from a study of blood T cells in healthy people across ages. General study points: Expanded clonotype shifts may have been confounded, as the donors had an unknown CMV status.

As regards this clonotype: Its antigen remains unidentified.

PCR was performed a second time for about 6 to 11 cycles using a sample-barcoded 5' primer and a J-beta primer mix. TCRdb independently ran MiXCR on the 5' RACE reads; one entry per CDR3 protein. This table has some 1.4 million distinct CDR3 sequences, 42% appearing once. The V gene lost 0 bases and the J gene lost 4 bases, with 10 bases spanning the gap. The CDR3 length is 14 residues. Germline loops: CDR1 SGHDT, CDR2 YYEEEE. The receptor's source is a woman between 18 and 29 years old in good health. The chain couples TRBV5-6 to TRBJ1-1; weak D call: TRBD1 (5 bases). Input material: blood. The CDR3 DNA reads TGTGCCAGCAGCTTGGCAGGGAGTCGCACTGAAGCTTTCTTT. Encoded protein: CASSLAGSRTEAFF.